This passage covers 2 T cell receptor beta chains from one sample sequenced in a study of T cell responses to AZD1222 COVID-19 vaccine. Using immunoSEQ multiplex PCR, the repertoire was profiled, and TCRdb retains in-frame clones only, with some absent. The sample includes 98,000 or so clones, 85% to 90% of them seen just once. The source was peripheral blood, collected on day 0 of AZD1222 vaccination. Source of these receptors: an adult in good health.

The rearrangement links TRBV19 to TRBJ2-2, with TRBD2 matching 14 bases. Germline CDR1 is LNHDA and CDR2 is SQIVND (reference sequence). The CDR3 sequence is 16 residues long. Trimming cost V 5 bases and J 9 bases; bases outside gene matches: 8. The CDR3 is CASSAQTSGGARELFF. The CDR3 coding sequence is TGTGCCAGTAGTGCCCAGACTAGCGGGGGGGCTCGGGAGCTGTTTTTT.

The gene calls are TRBV3-1 (or the pseudogene TRBV3-2) and TRBJ1-5, with 7 nucleotides matching TRBD1. The V segment lost 5 bases and the J segment 5 bases; nucleotides outside the gene matches: 6. CDR3 length: 14 amino acids. The germline V gene has CDR1 LGHDT and CDR2 YNNKEL (reference sequence). The CDR3 loop is CASSAWDSDQPQHF. For the CDR3, the DNA is TGTGCCAGCAGCGCCTGGGACAGCGATCAGCCCCAGCATTTT.